A single sample gave rise to the 2 T cell receptor beta chains below, sequenced in a study of blood T cell repertoires in COVID-19. Clones were read by immunoSEQ multiplex PCR, and TCRdb kept only the in-frame ones, dropping some. The sample carries roughly 250,000 clones, roughly 86% recorded once. The sample consisted of PBMCs or T cells enriched from blood (not recorded which). The receptor set was obtained from a woman in her 40s with acute COVID-19.

This chain connects TRBV5-1 to TRBJ1-2; perhaps TRBD1 as D (5 bases). V gave up 2 bases and J gave up 4 bases, with 12 bases separating them. Germline values: CDR1 SGHRS, CDR2 YFSETQ. The CDR3 spans 14 residues. This CDR3 is CASSFEGAGYGYTF. The CDR3 nucleotides read TGCGCCAGCAGCTTTGAAGGGGCAGGCTATGGCTACACCTTC.

This rearrangement joins TRBV30 to TRBJ2-7, with TRBD2 matching over 9 bases. The CDR3 spans 14 residues. V lost 2 bases, J lost 4 bases, and 6 bases stayed unmatched. Germline CDR1 is GTSNPN and CDR2 is SVGIG (reference sequence). Here the CDR3 DNA reads TGTGCCTGGAGTAGCGGGAGGCGAGAATACGAGCAGTACTTC. Its translation is CAWSSGRREYEQYF.